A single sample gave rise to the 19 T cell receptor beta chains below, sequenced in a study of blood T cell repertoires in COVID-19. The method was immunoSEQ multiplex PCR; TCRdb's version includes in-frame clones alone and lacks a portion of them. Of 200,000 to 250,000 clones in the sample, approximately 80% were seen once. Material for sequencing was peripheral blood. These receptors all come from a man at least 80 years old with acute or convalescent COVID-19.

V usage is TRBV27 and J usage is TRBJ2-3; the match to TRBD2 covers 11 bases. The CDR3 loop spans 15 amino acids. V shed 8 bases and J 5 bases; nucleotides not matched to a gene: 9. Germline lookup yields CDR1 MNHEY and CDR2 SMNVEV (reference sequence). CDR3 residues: CASSRLAGTVDTQYF. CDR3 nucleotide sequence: TGTGCCAGCTCCCGACTAGCGGGGACCGTAGATACGCAGTATTTT.

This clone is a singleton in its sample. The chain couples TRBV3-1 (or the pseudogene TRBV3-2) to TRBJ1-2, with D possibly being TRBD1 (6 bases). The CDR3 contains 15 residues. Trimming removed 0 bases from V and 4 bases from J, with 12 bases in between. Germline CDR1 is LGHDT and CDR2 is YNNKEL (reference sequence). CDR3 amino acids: CASSQDWGGGYGYTF. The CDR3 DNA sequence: TGTGCCAGCAGCCAAGATTGGGGGGGCGGCTATGGCTACACCTTC.

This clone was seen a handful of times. The CDR3 DNA follows: TGTGCCAGCAGTTTGAGGGGTTGGTACACTGAAGCTTTCTTT. This gives the protein CASSLRGWYTEAFF. The chain couples TRBV5-6 to TRBJ1-1; D perhaps matches TRBD1 (5 bases). The CDR3 length is 14 residues. The germline V and J ends were trimmed by 5 bases and 3 bases, with 14 bases remaining between them. CDR1 is SGHDT, CDR2 YYEEEE, per germline.

The DNA for the CDR3 is TGTGCCTGGGGCCGGACAGGGAACTATGGCTACACCTTC. Its translation: CAWGRTGNYGYTF. The chain joins TRBV30 to TRBJ1-2; TRBD1 matches 8 bases. Germline-derived CDR1 and CDR2 are GTSNPN and SVGIG (reference sequence). The CDR3 is 13 residues long. Unmatched junction bases numbered 4, after V lost 5 bases and J lost 2 bases. Looking up the rest from reference TRBV30 and TRBJ1-2 gives the full variable domain: SQTIHQWPATLVQPVGSPLSLECTVEGTSNPNLYWYRQAAGRGLQLLFYSVGIGQISSEVPQNLSASRPQDRQFILSSKKLLLSDSGFYLCAWGRTGNYGYTFGSGTRLTVV.

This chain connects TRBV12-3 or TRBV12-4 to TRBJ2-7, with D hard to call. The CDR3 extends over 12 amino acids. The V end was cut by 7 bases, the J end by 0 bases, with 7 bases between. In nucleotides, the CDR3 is TGTGCCAGCACCTCAGGCTCCTACGAGCAGTACTTC. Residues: CASTSGSYEQYF.

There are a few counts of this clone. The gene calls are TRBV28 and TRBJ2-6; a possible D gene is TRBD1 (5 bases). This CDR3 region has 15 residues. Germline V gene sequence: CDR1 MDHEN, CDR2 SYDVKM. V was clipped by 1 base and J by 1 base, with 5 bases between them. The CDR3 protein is CASSLSGSGANVLTF. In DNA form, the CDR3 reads TGTGCCAGCAGTTTATCAGGGTCTGGGGCCAACGTCCTGACTTTC.

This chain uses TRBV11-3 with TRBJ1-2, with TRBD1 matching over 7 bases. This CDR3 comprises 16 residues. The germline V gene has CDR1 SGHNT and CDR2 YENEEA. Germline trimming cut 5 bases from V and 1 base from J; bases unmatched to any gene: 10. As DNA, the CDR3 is TGTGCCAGCAGCGCCAGACAGGGTTCTCTTAACTATGGCTACACCTTC. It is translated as CASSARQGSLNYGYTF.

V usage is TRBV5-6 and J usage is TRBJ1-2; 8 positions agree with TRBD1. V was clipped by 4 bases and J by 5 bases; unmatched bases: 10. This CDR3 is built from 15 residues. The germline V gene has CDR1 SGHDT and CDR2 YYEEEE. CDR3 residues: CASSPDRGGGYGYTF. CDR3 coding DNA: TGTGCCAGCAGCCCTGACAGGGGAGGGGGATATGGCTACACCTTC.

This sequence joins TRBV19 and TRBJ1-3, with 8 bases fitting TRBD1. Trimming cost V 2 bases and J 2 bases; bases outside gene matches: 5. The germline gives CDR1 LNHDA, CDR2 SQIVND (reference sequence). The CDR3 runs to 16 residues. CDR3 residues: CASSISARGPGNTIYF. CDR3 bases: TGTGCCAGTAGTATATCGGCCAGGGGGCCTGGAAACACCATATATTTT.

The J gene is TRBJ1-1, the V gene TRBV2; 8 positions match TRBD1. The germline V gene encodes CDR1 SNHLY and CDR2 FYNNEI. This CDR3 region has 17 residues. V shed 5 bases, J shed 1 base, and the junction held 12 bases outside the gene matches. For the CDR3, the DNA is TGTGCCAGCAGTACCGTGACCAGCGGACAGGGGAACACTGAAGCTTTCTTT. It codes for CASSTVTSGQGNTEAFF.

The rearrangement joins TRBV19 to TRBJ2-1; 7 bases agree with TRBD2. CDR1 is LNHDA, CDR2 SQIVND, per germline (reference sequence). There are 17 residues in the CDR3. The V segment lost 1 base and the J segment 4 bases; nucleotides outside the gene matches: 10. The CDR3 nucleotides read TGTGCCAGTAGTATAGGTCAGGCGGGACTACTATACAATGAGCAGTTCTTC. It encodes CASSIGQAGLLYNEQFF.

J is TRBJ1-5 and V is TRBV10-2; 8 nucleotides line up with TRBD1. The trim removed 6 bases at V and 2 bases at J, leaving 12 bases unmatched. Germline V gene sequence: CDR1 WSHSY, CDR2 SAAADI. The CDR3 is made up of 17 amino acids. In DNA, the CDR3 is TGCGCCAGCAGCGAGCTGAACAGGGGGATAGGCAATCAGCCCCAGCATTTT. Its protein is CASSELNRGIGNQPQHF.

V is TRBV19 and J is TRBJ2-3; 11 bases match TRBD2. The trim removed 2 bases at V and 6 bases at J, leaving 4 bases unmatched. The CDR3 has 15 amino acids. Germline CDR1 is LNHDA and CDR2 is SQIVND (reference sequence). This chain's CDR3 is CASSIIAGGQDTQYF. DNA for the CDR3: TGTGCCAGTAGTATAATAGCGGGGGGGCAGGATACGCAGTATTTT.

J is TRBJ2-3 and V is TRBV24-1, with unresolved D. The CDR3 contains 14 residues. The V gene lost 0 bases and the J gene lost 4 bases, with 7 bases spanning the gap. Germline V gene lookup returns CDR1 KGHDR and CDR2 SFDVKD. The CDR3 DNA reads TGTGCCACCAGTGATTTGCATGTCCCAGATACGCAGTATTTT. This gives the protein CATSDLHVPDTQYF.

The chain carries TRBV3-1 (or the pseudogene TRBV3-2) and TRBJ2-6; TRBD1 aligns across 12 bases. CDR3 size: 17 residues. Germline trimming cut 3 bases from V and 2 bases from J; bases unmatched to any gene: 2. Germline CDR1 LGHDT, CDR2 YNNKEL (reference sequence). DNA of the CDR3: TGTGCCAGCAGCCAGGGACAGGGGGCGCCTGGGGCCAACGTCCTGACTTTC. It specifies CASSQGQGAPGANVLTF.

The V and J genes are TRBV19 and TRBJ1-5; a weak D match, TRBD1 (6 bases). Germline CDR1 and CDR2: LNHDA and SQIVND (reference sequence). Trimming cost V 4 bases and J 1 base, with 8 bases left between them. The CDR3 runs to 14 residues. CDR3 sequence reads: CASSNRESNQPQHF. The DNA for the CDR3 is TGTGCCAGTAGTAACAGGGAGAGCAATCAGCCCCAGCATTTT. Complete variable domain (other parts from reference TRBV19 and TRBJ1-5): DGGITQSPKYLFRKEGQNVTLSCEQNLNHDAMYWYRQDPGQGLRLIYYSQIVNDFQKGDIAEGYSVSREKKESFPLTVTSAQKNPTAFYLCASSNRESNQPQHFGDGTRLSIL.

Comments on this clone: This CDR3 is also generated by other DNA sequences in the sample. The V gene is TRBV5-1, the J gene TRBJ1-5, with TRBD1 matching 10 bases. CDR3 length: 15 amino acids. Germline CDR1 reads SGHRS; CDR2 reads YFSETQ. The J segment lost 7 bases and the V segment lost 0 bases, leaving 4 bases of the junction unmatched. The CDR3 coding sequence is TGCGCCAGCAGCTTGGGACAGGGGGCGTACCAGCCCCAGCATTTT. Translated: CASSLGQGAYQPQHF.

This CDR3 is CASSDSGTGTGGAGYTF. The DNA for the CDR3 is TGTGCCAGCAGTGATTCTGGGACCGGGACAGGGGGGGCTGGCTACACCTTC. J is TRBJ1-2 and V is TRBV2; 11 nucleotides line up with TRBD1. Germline loops: CDR1 SNHLY, CDR2 FYNNEI. With 3 bases clipped from V and 7 bases from J, the junction kept 13 bases outside the gene matches. The CDR3 totals 17 residues.

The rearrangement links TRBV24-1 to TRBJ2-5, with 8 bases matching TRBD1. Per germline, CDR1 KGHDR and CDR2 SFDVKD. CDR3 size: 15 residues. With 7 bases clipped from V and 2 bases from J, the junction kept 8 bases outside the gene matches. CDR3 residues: CATSAIGTGQETQYF. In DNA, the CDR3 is TGTGCCACCAGCGCTATCGGGACAGGACAAGAGACCCAGTACTTC.